Listed below are T cell receptor beta chains from one sample, sequenced in a study of shared clonotypes between healthy human individuals. Using immunoSEQ multiplex PCR, the repertoire was profiled, and TCRdb retains in-frame clones only, with some absent. The data hold 2 million to 2.5 million clones, with around 93% observed a single time. The sample taken for sequencing was naive CD8+ T cells from PBMCs. The receptors were gathered from a man between 18 and 35 years old in good health. Some clones in this sample may be carry-over from other donors' samples. Each CDR3 is given with its conserved first and last residue. The D gene is left open where the match is weak. For some rows the clone size is stated as once, few or many, or as a class when expanded; others skip it.

TRBV5-1	TRBJ2-3	TRBD2	once	CASIGQREGRGTDTQYF	TGCGCCAGCATCGGCCAGCGGGAGGGCCGGGGCACAGATACGCAGTATTTT
TRBV28	TRBJ1-2	NA	NA	CASSLWKTGGYGYTF	TGTGCCAGCAGTTTATGGAAGACAGGCGGCTATGGCTACACCTTC
TRBV27	TRBJ1-1	NA	NA	CASSLSRGDLNTEAFF	TGTGCCAGCAGTTTATCTCGGGGAGACTTGAACACTGAAGCTTTCTTT
TRBV5-5	TRBJ1-3	NA	once	CASSTGPSSGNTIYF	TGTGCCAGCAGCACGGGTCCGAGCTCTGGAAACACCATATATTTT
TRBV7-9	TRBJ2-7	NA	NA	CASSLGAGTLGYEQYF	TGTGCCAGCAGCTTAGGAGCAGGCACATTGGGCTACGAGCAGTACTTC
TRBV14	TRBJ1-1	NA	NA	CASSQDWGMNTEAFF	TGTGCCAGCAGCCAAGATTGGGGTATGAACACTGAAGCTTTCTTT
TRBV2	TRBJ2-7	TRBD2	NA	CASSHPGTSGREVNSYEQYF	TGTGCCAGCAGTCACCCCGGGACTAGCGGGAGAGAGGTGAACTCCTACGAGCAGTACTTC
TRBV15	TRBJ2-3	TRBD1	NA	CAPKQGETTDTQYF	TGTGCCCCAAAACAGGGGGAGACCACAGATACGCAGTATTTT
TRBV29-1	TRBJ2-7	NA	NA	CSLIGQGDEQYF	TGCAGCCTAATAGGCCAGGGAGACGAGCAGTACTTC
TRBV19	TRBJ2-7	TRBD2	NA	CASSIAGDSYEQYF	TGTGCCAGTAGTATTGCGGGGGATTCCTACGAGCAGTACTTC
TRBV30	TRBJ2-2	NA	once	CAWNYRETGELFF	TGTGCCTGGAATTACAGGGAAACCGGGGAGCTGTTTTTT
TRBV29-1	TRBJ2-1	NA	NA	CSAGGAPGNEQFF	TGCAGCGCCGGCGGAGCGCCGGGCAATGAGCAGTTCTTC
TRBV15	TRBJ2-1	NA	NA	CATSRGGDYHNEQFF	TGTGCCACCAGCAGAGGGGGAGACTACCACAATGAGCAGTTCTTC
TRBV13	TRBJ2-2	NA	NA	CASSLARNTGELFF	TGTGCCAGCAGCTTAGCCCGGAACACCGGGGAGCTGTTTTTT